Below are 4 T cell receptor beta chains sequenced from a single sample in a study of T-cell reconstitution after alpha-beta-depleted transplantation in children (dated by TCRdb to about 2016). Receptors were amplified or captured by PCR. TCRdb shows the sequencer as Illumina HiSeq 2500. TCR library preparation used molecular barcoding, with unique molecular identifiers applied to normalize quantification of the TCRbeta repertoire. TCRdb reprocessing: public reads trimmed at Q25 with fastp, clones called with MiXCR, in-frame beta chains kept. Rows with one shared CDR3 protein collapse into an entry with the most common genes and DNA. This sample is represented by about 540,000 distinct CDR3 sequences; approximately 20% of them were singletons. 3% to 3.5% of the sample is held by the ten biggest clonotypes. Here the sequenced sample was PBMCs from the stem cell graft donor, taken from the stem cell graft. The receptors come from a human donor who donated a stem cell graft to a child with acute lymphoblastic leukemia.

The chain combines TRBV7-2 with TRBJ2-1; 9 nucleotides match TRBD2. This CDR3 has 17 residues. Losses at the gene ends were 0 bases for V and 0 bases for J; bases not matched to a gene: 3. CDR1 and CDR2 from the germline V gene are SGHTA and FQGNSA. The CDR3 DNA reads TGTGCCAGCAGCTTAGCCAGCGGGAGGTACTCCTACAATGAGCAGTTCTTC. This translates into CASSLASGRYSYNEQFF.

This chain joins TRBV5-1 and TRBJ1-5, with D uncertain. With 0 bases removed from V and 0 bases from J, the gap between germline ends came to 10 bases. The germline V gene has CDR1 SGHRS and CDR2 YFSETQ. The CDR3 covers 16 residues. The CDR3 nucleotides read TGCGCCAGCAGCTTGGACGGGGATTATAGCAATCAGCCCCAGCATTTT. It specifies CASSLDGDYSNQPQHF.

The J gene is TRBJ2-7, the V gene TRBV10-2; no definite D call. The CDR3 sequence is 12 residues long. CDR1 is WSHSY and CDR2 is SAAADI in the germline V gene. Between the trimmed V and J ends, which lost 0 bases and 6 bases, there was a span of 6 bases. The CDR3 region is CASSESPGEQYF. DNA for the CDR3: TGCGCCAGCAGTGAGTCCCCCGGCGAGCAGTACTTC.

This clonotype has only a few counts. J is TRBJ1-1 and V is TRBV27; maybe TRBD1 (5 bases). The CDR3 has 16 residues. The germline V and J ends were trimmed by 5 bases and 3 bases, with 19 bases remaining between them. The germline V gene has CDR1 MNHEY and CDR2 SMNVEV (reference sequence). CDR3 sequence reads: CASSPLAGRGHTEAFF. The CDR3 coding sequence is TGTGCCAGCAGTCCCCTGGCCGGGAGGGGACACACTGAAGCTTTCTTT.